This TCR beta chain was captured in a study of shared clonotypes between healthy human individuals. Genomic DNA from each subset was divided evenly over several immunoSEQ plates. Study processing details: As immunoSEQ supplied junction-only sequences (without quality scores), filtering differed. Data came from immunoSEQ multiplex PCR; TCRdb stores just in-frame clones and leaves some out. V and J calls and clone size are given by that table; D and trimming were obtained from the DNA. The data contain approximately 1.5 million clones, 95% to 99% of them singletons. The TCR was taken from a man under 40 in good health. Sequencing input: naive CD4+ T cells sorted from blood. Subset here: CD45RA+ positively selected.

The CDR3 region has the DNA TGTGCCAGCAGTCCTATTCAGGGACTAGCGGGAGTTGTTGAGCAGTTCTTC. Amino acids: CASSPIQGLAGVVEQFF. The V and J genes are TRBV28 and TRBJ2-1; 14 bases map to TRBD2. V gave up 5 bases and J gave up 9 bases; unmatched junction bases: 12. Germline values: CDR1 MDHEN, CDR2 SYDVKM. The CDR3 runs 17 residues. The whole variable domain, remainder taken from reference TRBV28 and TRBJ2-1, is DVKVTQSSRYLVKRTGEKVFLECVQDMDHENMFWYRQDPGLGLRLIYFSYDVKMKEKGDIPEGYSVSREKKERFSLILESASTNQTSMYLCASSPIQGLAGVVEQFFGPGTRLTVL.